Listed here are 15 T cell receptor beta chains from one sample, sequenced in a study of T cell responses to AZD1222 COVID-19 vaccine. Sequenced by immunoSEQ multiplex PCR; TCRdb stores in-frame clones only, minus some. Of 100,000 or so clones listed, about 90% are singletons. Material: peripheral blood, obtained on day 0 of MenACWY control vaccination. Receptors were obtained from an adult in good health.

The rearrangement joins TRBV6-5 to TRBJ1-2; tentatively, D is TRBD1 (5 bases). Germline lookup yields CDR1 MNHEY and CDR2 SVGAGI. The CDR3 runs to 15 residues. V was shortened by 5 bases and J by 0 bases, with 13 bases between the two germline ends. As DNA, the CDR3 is TGTGCCAGCAGTCCTATAGGGGAGGCTAACTATGGCTACACCTTC. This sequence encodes CASSPIGEANYGYTF.

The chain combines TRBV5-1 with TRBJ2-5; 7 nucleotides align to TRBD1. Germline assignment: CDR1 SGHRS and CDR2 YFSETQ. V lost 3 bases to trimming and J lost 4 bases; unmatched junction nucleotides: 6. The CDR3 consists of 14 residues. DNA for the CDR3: TGCGCCAGCAGCTCGATGACAGGGCCAGAGACCCAGTACTTC. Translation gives CASSSMTGPETQYF.

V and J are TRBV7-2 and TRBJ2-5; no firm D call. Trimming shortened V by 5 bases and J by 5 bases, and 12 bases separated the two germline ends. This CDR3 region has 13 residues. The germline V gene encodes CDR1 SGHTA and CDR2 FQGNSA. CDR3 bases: TGTGCCAGCAGCCGAAATGGGTGGGAGACCCAGTACTTC. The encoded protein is CASSRNGWETQYF.

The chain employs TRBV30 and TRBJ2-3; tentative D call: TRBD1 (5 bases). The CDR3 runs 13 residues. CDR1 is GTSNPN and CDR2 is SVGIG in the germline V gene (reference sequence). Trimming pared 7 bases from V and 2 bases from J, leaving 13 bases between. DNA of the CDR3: TGTGCCTCTACCTACAGGTTCACAGATACGCAGTATTTT. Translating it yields CASTYRFTDTQYF.

CDR3 DNA sequence: TGTGCCAGCAGTGCAGGATTCGGGACAGGGGGCTGGGTTGAGCAGTTCTTC. It specifies CASSAGFGTGGWVEQFF. This rearrangement joins TRBV28 to TRBJ2-1; 12 bases are shared with TRBD1. There are 17 residues in the CDR3. Germline CDR1 and CDR2: MDHEN and SYDVKM. The V gene end was trimmed by 5 bases and the J gene end by 9 bases; junction bases not matched to a gene: 14.

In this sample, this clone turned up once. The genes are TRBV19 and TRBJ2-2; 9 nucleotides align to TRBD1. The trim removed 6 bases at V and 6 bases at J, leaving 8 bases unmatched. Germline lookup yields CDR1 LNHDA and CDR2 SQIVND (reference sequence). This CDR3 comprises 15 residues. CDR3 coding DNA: TGTGCCAGTAGCCCACAGGGGGCGCGGGCCGGGGAGCTGTTTTTT. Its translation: CASSPQGARAGELFF.

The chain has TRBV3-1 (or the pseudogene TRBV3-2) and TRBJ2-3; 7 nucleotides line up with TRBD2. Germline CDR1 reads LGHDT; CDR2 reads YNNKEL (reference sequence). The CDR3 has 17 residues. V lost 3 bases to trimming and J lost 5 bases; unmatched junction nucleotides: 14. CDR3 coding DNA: TGTGCCAGCAGCCACAGCACCGGGACTACTCCGAGAGATACGCAGTATTTT. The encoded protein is CASSHSTGTTPRDTQYF.

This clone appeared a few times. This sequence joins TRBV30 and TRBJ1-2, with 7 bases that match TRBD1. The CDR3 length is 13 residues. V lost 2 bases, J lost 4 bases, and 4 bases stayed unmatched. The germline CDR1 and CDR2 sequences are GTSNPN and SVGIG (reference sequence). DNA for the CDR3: TGTGCCTGGAGTCGGGACAGACCCTATGGCTACACCTTC. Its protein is CAWSRDRPYGYTF.

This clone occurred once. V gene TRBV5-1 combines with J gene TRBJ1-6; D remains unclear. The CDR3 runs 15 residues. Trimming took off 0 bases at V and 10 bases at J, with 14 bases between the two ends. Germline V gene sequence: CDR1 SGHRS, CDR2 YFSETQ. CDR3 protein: CASSLVSGLGSPLHF. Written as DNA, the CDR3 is TGCGCCAGCAGCTTGGTTTCAGGCCTAGGATCACCCCTCCACTTT.

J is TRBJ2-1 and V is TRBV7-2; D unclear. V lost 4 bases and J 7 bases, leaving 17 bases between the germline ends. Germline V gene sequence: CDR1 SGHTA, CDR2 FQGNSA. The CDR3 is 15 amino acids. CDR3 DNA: TGTGCCAGCAGCTCTTTGGGCGTCGGTGGGAATGAGCAGTTCTTC. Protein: CASSSLGVGGNEQFF.

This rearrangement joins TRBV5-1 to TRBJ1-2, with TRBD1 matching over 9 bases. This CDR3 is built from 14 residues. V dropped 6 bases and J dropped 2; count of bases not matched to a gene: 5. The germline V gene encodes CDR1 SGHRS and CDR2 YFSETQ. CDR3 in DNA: TGCGCCAGCATGTCGACAGGGGGAAACTATGGCTACACCTTC. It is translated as CASMSTGGNYGYTF.

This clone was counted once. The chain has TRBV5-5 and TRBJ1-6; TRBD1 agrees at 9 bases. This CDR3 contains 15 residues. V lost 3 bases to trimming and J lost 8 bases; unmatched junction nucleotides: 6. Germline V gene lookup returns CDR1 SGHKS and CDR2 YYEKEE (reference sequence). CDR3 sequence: CASSSSDRGYSPLHF. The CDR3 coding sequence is TGTGCCAGCAGCTCCAGCGACAGGGGGTATTCACCCCTCCACTTT.

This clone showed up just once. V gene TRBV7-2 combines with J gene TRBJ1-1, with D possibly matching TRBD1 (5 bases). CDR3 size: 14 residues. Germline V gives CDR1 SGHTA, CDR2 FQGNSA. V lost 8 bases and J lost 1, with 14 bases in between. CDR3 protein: CASYPSTANTEAFF. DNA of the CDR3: TGTGCCAGCTACCCCTCGACAGCGAACACTGAAGCTTTCTTT.

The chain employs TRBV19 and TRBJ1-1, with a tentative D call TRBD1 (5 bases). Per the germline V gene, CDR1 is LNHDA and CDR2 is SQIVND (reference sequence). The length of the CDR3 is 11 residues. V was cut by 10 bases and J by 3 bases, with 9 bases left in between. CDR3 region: CATGPDTEAFF. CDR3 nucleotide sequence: TGTGCCACAGGGCCAGACACTGAAGCTTTCTTT. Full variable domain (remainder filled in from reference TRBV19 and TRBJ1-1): DGGITQSPKYLFRKEGQNVTLSCEQNLNHDAMYWYRQDPGQGLRLIYYSQIVNDFQKGDIAEGYSVSREKKESFPLTVTSAQKNPTAFYLCATGPDTEAFFGQGTRLTVV.

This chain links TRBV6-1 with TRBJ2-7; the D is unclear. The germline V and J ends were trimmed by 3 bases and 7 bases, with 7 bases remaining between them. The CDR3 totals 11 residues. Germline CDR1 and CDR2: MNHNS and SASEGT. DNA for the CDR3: TGTGCCAGCAGTGATATGTGGGAGCAGTACTTC. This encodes CASSDMWEQYF.